This TCR beta chain was observed in a study of blood T cell repertoires in COVID-19. CDR3 length: 15 residues. Germline CDR1 reads ENHRY; CDR2 reads SYGVKD. Trimming shortened V by 0 bases and J by 5 bases, and 10 bases separated the two germline ends. Cohorts were assigned according to the clinical history that participants reported. Original analysis: Estimation of nucleated cell counts was performed using reference gene primer amplification. The repertoire was sequenced with immunoSEQ multiplex PCR; TCRdb's copy has only in-frame clones and lacks some. D and trimming were read from the DNA, whereas the V and J calls and clone size are those reported in that table. The sample has 250,000 to 300,000 clones; approximately 88% are singletons.

This receptor was identified in a middle-aged woman who had recovered from COVID-19. Material: PBMCs or T cells enriched from blood (not recorded which). The gene calls are TRBV10-3 and TRBJ1-4, with D possibly TRBD1 on 5 matching bases. CDR3 in DNA: TGTGCCATCAGTGAGTCGGGGCAACTCAATGAAAAACTGTTTTTT. Encoded protein: CAISESGQLNEKLFF.